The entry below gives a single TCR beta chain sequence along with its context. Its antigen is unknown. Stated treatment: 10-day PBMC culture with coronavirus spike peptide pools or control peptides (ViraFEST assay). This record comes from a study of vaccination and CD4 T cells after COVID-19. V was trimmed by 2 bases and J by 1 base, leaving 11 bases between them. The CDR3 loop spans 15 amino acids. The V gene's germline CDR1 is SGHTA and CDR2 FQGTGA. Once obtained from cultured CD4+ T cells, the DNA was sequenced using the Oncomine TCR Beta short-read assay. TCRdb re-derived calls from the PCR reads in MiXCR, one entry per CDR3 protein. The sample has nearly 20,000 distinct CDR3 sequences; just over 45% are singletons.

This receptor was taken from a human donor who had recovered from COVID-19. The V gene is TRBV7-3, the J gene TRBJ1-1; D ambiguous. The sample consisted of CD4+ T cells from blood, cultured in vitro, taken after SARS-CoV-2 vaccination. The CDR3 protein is CASSLLAAGNTEAFF. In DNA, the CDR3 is TGTGCCAGCAGCTTATTGGCGGCAGGGAACACTGAAGCTTTCTTT.